This TCR beta chain was sequenced for a study of CD8 T cells in Susac syndrome. When the RNA was reverse transcribed, random hexamers were used with an input of roughly 0.5 to 1 ug. Across 54 Vbeta and 13 Jbeta, TCR beta CDR3 was amplified with immunoSEQ multiplex PCR. A single record per CDR3 protein comes from TCRdb applying MiXCR to the immunoSEQ multiplex PCR reads. This sample carries approximately 270,000 distinct CDR3 sequences, around 93% of them seen once, and the ten largest clones take 0.07% to 0.09%. Unmatched junction bases numbered 11, after V lost 4 bases and J lost 7 bases. The CDR3 spans 16 residues. CDR1 SGHDT and CDR2 YYEEEE come from the germline V gene. The study's findings and limits: The study admitted that it had a relatively small number of individuals in its TCR sequencing and HLA analysis.

As for this clonotype: The antigen is undetermined.

CD8+ and CD4+ T cells from blood underwent TCR beta sequencing. Both CD4+ and CD8+ T cells were negatively isolated, and TEMRA cells underwent FACS enrichment. The sample was CD4+ T cells from PBMCs. The chain links TRBV5-6 to TRBJ2-2, with 9 bases aligning to TRBD1. The receptor comes from a human donor with multiple sclerosis. CDR3 DNA sequence: TGTGCCAGCAGCCTGGCACAGGGGGCGCGCGTCGGGGAGCTGTTTTTT. Encoded protein: CASSLAQGARVGELFF.